These 12 T cell receptor beta chains originate from one sample sequenced in a study of brain metastases from non-small cell lung cancer. Only in-frame clones appear in the TCRdb table, and some are missing; sequencing was by immunoSEQ multiplex PCR. The sample yields thousands of clones, 88% seen once. The sequenced sample was primary lung tumor tissue. All receptors come from a donor aged 40 or over with non-small cell lung cancer.

The chain joins TRBV4-2 to TRBJ1-2; possible D gene TRBD1, 5 bases. The CDR3 has 15 residues. The V gene lost 4 bases and the J gene lost 2 bases, with 14 bases spanning the gap. Germline CDR1 is LGHNA and CDR2 is YNFKEQ. The CDR3 here is CASSPRGGQNYGYTF. The CDR3, as DNA: TGTGCCAGCAGCCCTAGGGGAGGGCAGAACTATGGCTACACCTTC.

The sample holds a few counts of this clone. V gene TRBV9 combines with J gene TRBJ2-1; D not certain. This CDR3 comprises 13 residues. Between the trimmed V and J ends, which lost 0 bases and 6 bases, there was a span of 7 bases. In germline, CDR1 is SGDLS, CDR2 YYNGEE. The CDR3 loop is CASSVAASNEQFF. CDR3 nucleotides: TGTGCCAGCAGCGTAGCTGCTAGCAATGAGCAGTTCTTC.

The chain recombines TRBV2 with TRBJ1-1; D uncertain. The length of the CDR3 is 13 residues. V gave up 8 bases and J gave up 3 bases, with 13 bases separating them. CDR1 and CDR2 from the germline V gene are SNHLY and FYNNEI. The CDR3 region has the DNA TGTGCCAGCTCCCGGCTTCAGGACACTGAAGCTTTCTTT. Encoded protein: CASSRLQDTEAFF.

The gene calls are TRBV19 and TRBJ1-1, with D unclear. The CDR3 length is 14 residues. Germline values: CDR1 LNHDA, CDR2 SQIVND (reference sequence). Trimming pared 2 bases from V and 4 bases from J, leaving 11 bases between. CDR3 residues: CASSISRPGTEAFF. Written as DNA, the CDR3 is TGTGCCAGTAGTATATCTAGGCCAGGCACTGAAGCTTTCTTT.

The rearrangement joins TRBV28 to TRBJ1-5; 7 nucleotides agree with TRBD1. CDR1 and CDR2 (germline): MDHEN, SYDVKM. With V trimmed by 8 bases and J by 7 bases, 11 bases remained unmatched. The CDR3 is 14 residues long. Written as DNA, the CDR3 is TGTGCCAGCGGATGGGAAGGGGGCTGGCAGCCCCAGCATTTT. It codes for CASGWEGGWQPQHF.

The genes are TRBV10-3 and TRBJ2-5; 8 bases match TRBD2. This CDR3 comprises 15 residues. V dropped 2 bases and J dropped 1; count of bases not matched to a gene: 3. Germline CDR1 and CDR2: ENHRY and SYGVKD. CDR3 DNA sequence: TGTGCCATCAGTGAGACTACTAGCGGCCAAGAGACCCAGTACTTC. It yields the protein CAISETTSGQETQYF.

The rearrangement uses TRBV4-3 and TRBJ1-1, with 7 bases lining up with TRBD1. Trimming at V came to 2 bases and at J to 5 bases, leaving 5 bases not matched to a gene. CDR3 length: 14 residues. Germline CDR1 is LGHNA and CDR2 is YSLEER. The CDR3 coding sequence is TGCGCCAGCAGCCAACATACAGGGGATACTGAAGCTTTCTTT. Protein product: CASSQHTGDTEAFF.

This chain connects TRBV7-2 to TRBJ2-1, with D possibly TRBD2 on 7 matching bases. There are 17 residues in the CDR3. Looked up from germline, CDR1 is SGHTA and CDR2 is FQGNSA. V lost 0 bases to trimming and J lost 4 bases, with 16 bases between them. The CDR3 reads CASSLASQGGGYNEQFF. DNA of the CDR3: TGTGCCAGCAGCTTAGCCTCACAGGGAGGGGGATACAATGAGCAGTTCTTC.

V usage is TRBV7-2 and J usage is TRBJ1-3; possible D gene TRBD1, 6 bases. CDR1 and CDR2 from the germline V gene are SGHTA and FQGNSA. This CDR3 spans 16 amino acids. The V gene lost 5 bases and the J gene lost 0 bases, with 14 bases spanning the gap. CDR3 in amino acids: CASSLGGGHSGNTIYF. CDR3 coding DNA: TGTGCCAGCAGCCTAGGTGGGGGCCACTCTGGAAACACCATATATTTT.

V usage is TRBV7-2 and J usage is TRBJ1-4, with D unclear. The CDR3 covers 13 residues. Germline V gives CDR1 SGHTA, CDR2 FQGNSA. V was cut by 8 bases and J by 3 bases, with 10 bases left in between. This CDR3 is CASASRPNEKLFF. CDR3 nucleotides: TGTGCCAGCGCCTCCCGGCCTAATGAAAAACTGTTTTTT.

The rearrangement joins TRBV10-2 to TRBJ2-3; D is uncertain. CDR1 is WSHSY, CDR2 SAAADI, per germline. The ends were cut back, 6 bases at V and 2 bases at J, with 15 bases in the middle. The CDR3 totals 15 residues. Here the CDR3 reads CASRDPADHTDTQYF. DNA for the CDR3: TGCGCCAGCAGAGACCCCGCCGACCACACAGATACGCAGTATTTT.

This clone was recorded only once. The V call is TRBV5-4, the J call TRBJ1-2, with 8 positions matching TRBD1. This CDR3 is built from 15 residues. Germline CDR1 SGHNT, CDR2 YYREEE (reference sequence). J gave up 2 bases and V 0 bases, and 3 bases lay outside the gene matches. DNA for the CDR3: TGTGCCAGCAGCTTGGTGTCAGGGGGCAACTATGGCTACACCTTC. It is translated as CASSLVSGGNYGYTF. The variable domain in full, completed from reference TRBV5-4 and TRBJ1-2, reads ETGVTQSPTHLIKTRGQQVTLRCSSQSGHNTVSWYQQALGQGPQFIFQYYREEENGRGNFPPRFSGLQFPNYSSELNVNALELDDSALYLCASSLVSGGNYGYTFGSGTRLTVV.